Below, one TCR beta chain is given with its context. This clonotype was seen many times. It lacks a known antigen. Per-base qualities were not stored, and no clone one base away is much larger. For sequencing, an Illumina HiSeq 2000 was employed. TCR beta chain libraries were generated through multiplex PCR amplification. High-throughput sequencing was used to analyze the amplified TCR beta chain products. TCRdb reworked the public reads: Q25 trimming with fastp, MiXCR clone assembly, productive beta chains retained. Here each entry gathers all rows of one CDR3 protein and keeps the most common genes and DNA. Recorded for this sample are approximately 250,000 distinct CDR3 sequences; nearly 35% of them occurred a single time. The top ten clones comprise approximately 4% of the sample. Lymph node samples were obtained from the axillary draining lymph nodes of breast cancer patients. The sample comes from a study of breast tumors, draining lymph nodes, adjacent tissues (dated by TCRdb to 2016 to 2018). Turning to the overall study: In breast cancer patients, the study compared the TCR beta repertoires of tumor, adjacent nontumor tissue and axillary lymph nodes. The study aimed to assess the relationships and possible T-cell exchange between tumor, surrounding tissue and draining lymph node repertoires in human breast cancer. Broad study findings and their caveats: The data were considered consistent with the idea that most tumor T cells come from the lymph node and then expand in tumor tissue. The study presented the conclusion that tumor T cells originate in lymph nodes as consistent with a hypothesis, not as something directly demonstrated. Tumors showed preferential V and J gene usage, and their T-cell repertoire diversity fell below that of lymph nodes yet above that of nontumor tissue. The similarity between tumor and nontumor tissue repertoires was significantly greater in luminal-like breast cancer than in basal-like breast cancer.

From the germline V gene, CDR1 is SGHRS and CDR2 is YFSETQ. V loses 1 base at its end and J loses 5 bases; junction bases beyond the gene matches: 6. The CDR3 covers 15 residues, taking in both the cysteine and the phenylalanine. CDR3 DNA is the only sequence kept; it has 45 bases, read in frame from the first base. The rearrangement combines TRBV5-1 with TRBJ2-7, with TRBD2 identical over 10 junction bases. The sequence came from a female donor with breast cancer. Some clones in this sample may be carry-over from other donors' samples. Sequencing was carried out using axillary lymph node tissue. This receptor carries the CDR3 CASSLKLAGINEQYF. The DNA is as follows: TGCGCCAGCAGCTTGAAACTAGCGGGAATCAACGAGCAGTACTTC. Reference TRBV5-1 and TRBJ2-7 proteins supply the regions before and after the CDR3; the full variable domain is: KAGVTQTPRYLIKTRGQQVTLSCSPISGHRSVSWYQQTPGQGLQFLFEYFSETQRNKGNFPGRFSGRQFSNSRSEMNVSTLELGDSALYLCASSLKLAGINEQYFGPGTRLTVT.